Listed below are T cell receptor beta chains from one sample, sequenced in a study of T cells in Graves' hyperthyroidism and ophthalmopathy. Each CDR3 protein is one row after TCRdb ran MiXCR on the multiplex PCR reads. This table has about 500,000 distinct CDR3 sequences, roughly 16% appearing once. The sample consisted of blood. The source is a woman aged 25-40 years with Graves' ophthalmopathy. Each CDR3 is given with its conserved first and last residue. Each record gives: J gene, V gene, clone size, D gene, CDR3 DNA, CDR3 protein. The D gene is left open where the match is weak. Where a row states a size, it is once, few, many or the class of an expanded clone; other rows omit it.

TRBJ1-1,TRBV10-3,.,.,TGTGACCGGATGAACACTGAAGCTTTCTTT,CDRMNTEAFF
TRBJ1-4,TRBV15,few,.,TGTGCCACCAGCAGAGTAGTAGGGGCAACTAATGAAAAACTGTTTTTT,CATSRVVGATNEKLFF
TRBJ2-6,TRBV20-1,many,TRBD2,TGCAGTGACCAACGGGGGGAAAGCTCTGGGGCCAACGTCCTGACTTTC,CSDQRGESSGANVLTF
TRBJ2-3,TRBV7-9,many,.,TGTGCCAGCAGCTTCCCGGGTACCACAGATACGCAGTATTTT,CASSFPGTTDTQYF
TRBJ2-2,TRBV27,few,.,TGTGCCAGCAGTTTCAGGGAGTACACCGGGGAGCTGTTTTTT,CASSFREYTGELFF
TRBJ2-5,TRBV29-1,many,.,TGCAGCGTTGCGCAGGGTCACCCGGGGACCCAGTACTTC,CSVAQGHPGTQYF
TRBJ2-2,TRBV6-2/TRBV6-3,many,.,TGTGCCAGCAGTCCCGTTAGCGGGAACACCGGGGAGCTGTTTTTT,CASSPVSGNTGELFF
TRBJ1-5,TRBV9,few,.,TGTGCCAGCAGCGCCGACGCCGTTTCCCCCCAGCATTTT,CASSADAVSPQHF
TRBJ2-7,TRBV30,.,.,TGTGCCTGGAGTGTGGCAGCCGCCAGCTACGAGCAGTACTTC,CAWSVAAASYEQYF
TRBJ2-7,TRBV5-6,many,TRBD2,TGTGCCAGCAGCTTTCGTCGACTAGCGGGAACCGAGCAGTACTTC,CASSFRRLAGTEQYF
TRBJ2-4,TRBV2,.,TRBD2,TGTGCCAGCAGTCCGACTAGCGGGAACAAAAACATTCAGTACTTC,CASSPTSGNKNIQYF
TRBJ1-1,TRBV27,.,.,TGTGCCAGCAACAACGACGGGAACACTGAAGCTTTCTTT,CASNNDGNTEAFF
TRBJ1-2,TRBV9,few,.,TGTGCCAGCAGCGCCACATTGGTCCAAAGTGGCTACACCTTC,CASSATLVQSGYTF
TRBJ2-7,TRBV27,.,TRBD2,TGTGCCAGCAGTTATATAGCGGGAGTCGAGCAGTACTTC,CASSYIAGVEQYF
TRBJ2-1,TRBV6-1,many,.,TGTGCCAGCAGTAGGGGGATCTCCTACAATGAGCAGTTCTTC,CASSRGISYNEQFF
TRBJ2-7,TRBV28,many,.,TGTGCCAGCCGGAACCTTCTACGGGGCGCCTTCGAGCAGTACTTC,CASRNLLRGAFEQYF
TRBJ2-1,TRBV5-5,many,.,TGTGCCAGCAGCCCCCGACCTCATACAGGCAATGAGCAGTTCTTC,CASSPRPHTGNEQFF
TRBJ1-3,TRBV5-6,few,.,TGTGCCAGCAGCTTCGAGACAGTCGGAAACACCATATATTTT,CASSFETVGNTIYF
TRBJ2-6,TRBV10-3,.,.,TGTGCCATCAGTGAGTCGGAGGGTTCTGGGGCCAACGTCCTGACTTTC,CAISESEGSGANVLTF
TRBJ1-4,TRBV5-1,many,TRBD1,TGCGCCAGCGCCAACAGGGGGCTTGAAAAACTGTTTTTT,CASANRGLEKLFF
TRBJ2-2,TRBV29-1,many,TRBD2,TGCAGCGTTAGGACTAGCGGGACCTCCGGGGAGCTGTTTTTT,CSVRTSGTSGELFF
TRBJ2-3,TRBV29-1,.,TRBD2,TGCAGCGTTGAAGATATTCTAGCGGGAGGCAGAGATACGCAGTATTTT,CSVEDILAGGRDTQYF
TRBJ1-2,TRBV28,few,.,TGTGCCAGCAGTTTAAATACCCCGCCTGGCTACACCTTC,CASSLNTPPGYTF
TRBJ2-2,TRBV6-2/TRBV6-3,few,.,TGTGCCAGCAGTTCCAGGGTACCCGGGGAGCTGTTTTTT,CASSSRVPGELFF
TRBJ2-7,TRBV7-9,few,.,TGTGCCAGCAGCCACCTGGGGCAGGGCGACTCCTACGAGCAGTACTTC,CASSHLGQGDSYEQYF
TRBJ2-5,TRBV3-1,few,.,TGTGCCAGCAGCCAAGTTAAACTCGGGACCCAGTACTTC,CASSQVKLGTQYF
TRBJ2-6,TRBV19,few,TRBD1,TGTGCCAGTAGTATAGTGGGGCCAGGGGGATCCTCTGGGGCCAACGTCCTGACTTTC,CASSIVGPGGSSGANVLTF